One sample yielded the 6 T cell receptor beta chains listed below, sequenced in a study of identical twins. TCRdb re-derived calls from the 5' RACE reads in MiXCR, one entry per CDR3 protein. Here the sample spans roughly 250,000 distinct CDR3 sequences, 5.5% to 7% being singletons. These data were likewise used in another study, on yellow fever vaccine responses in identical twins.

Sequencing used memory (CD45RO+) T cells sorted from blood. These receptors all stem from a woman under 30 in good health.

The gene calls are TRBV14 and TRBJ2-1; D gene ambiguous. The CDR3 contains 17 residues. The germline V gene encodes CDR1 SGHDN and CDR2 FVKESK. The V and J ends lost 3 bases and 7 bases respectively, with 22 bases between them. The CDR3 coding sequence is TGTGCCAGCAGCCATCACATGATGGTTTCCTGGGCAAATGAGCAGTTCTTC. It encodes CASSHHMMVSWANEQFF. Filled out from reference TRBV14 and TRBJ2-1, the complete variable domain reads EAGVTQFPSHSVIEKGQTVTLRCDPISGHDNLYWYRRVMGKEIKFLLHFVKESKQDESGMPNNRFLAERTGGTYSTLKVQPAELEDSGVYFCASSHHMMVSWANEQFFGPGTRLTVL.

The J gene is TRBJ2-5, the V gene TRBV7-8; 7 bases are a match to TRBD2. J gave up 5 bases and V 5 bases, and 5 bases lay outside the gene matches. This CDR3 is 13 amino acids long. CDR1 is SGHVS and CDR2 is FQNEAQ in the germline V gene. The CDR3 is CASSAPGGETQYF. The CDR3 DNA follows: TGTGCCAGCAGCGCCCCGGGAGGTGAGACCCAGTACTTC.

This clonotype showed up many times. This rearrangement joins TRBV12-3 or TRBV12-4 to TRBJ1-2, with D possibly matching TRBD1 (6 bases). Between the trimmed V and J ends, which lost 7 bases and 5 bases, there was a span of 23 bases. The CDR3 spans 16 residues. DNA for the CDR3: TGTGCCAGCACTCCGGGACAATTAACGAATAATTATGGCTACACCTTC. It specifies CASTPGQLTNNYGYTF.

V is TRBV2 and J is TRBJ2-5; D may correspond to TRBD1 or TRBD2 (5 bases each). CDR3 length: 13 amino acids. Germline loops: CDR1 SNHLY, CDR2 FYNNEI. The ends were cut back, 7 bases at V and 5 bases at J, with 14 bases in the middle. The CDR3 DNA follows: TGTGCCAGCACCAAAGACAGAGGGGAGACCCAGTACTTC. It codes for CASTKDRGETQYF.

Only a few counts were recorded for this clonotype. The chain couples TRBV20-1 to TRBJ1-2; TRBD1 might be the D (5 bases). Trimming took off 0 bases at V and 7 bases at J, with 15 bases between the two ends. CDR3 length equals 14 residues. CDR1 and CDR2 from the germline V gene are DFQATT and SNEGSKA (reference sequence). This chain's CDR3 is CSARDQEGVSGYTF. In nucleotides, the CDR3 is TGCAGTGCTAGAGATCAGGAAGGGGTTAGTGGCTACACCTTC.

This clonotype was observed a few times. This sequence joins TRBV13 and TRBJ2-3; D ambiguous. V was cut by 0 bases and J by 3 bases, with 10 bases left in between. CDR3 size: 15 residues. The germline V gene has CDR1 PRHDT and CDR2 FYEKMQ (reference sequence). CDR3 amino acids: CASSLGFYSTDTQYF. The CDR3 DNA sequence: TGTGCCAGCAGCTTAGGATTCTATTCTACAGATACGCAGTATTTT.